Listed below are T cell receptor beta chains from one sample, sequenced in a study of blood T cell repertoires in COVID-19. Profiled with immunoSEQ multiplex PCR; TCRdb holds only in-frame clones, not every one. This sample has about 190,000 clones, with around four fifths found just once. The sequenced sample was peripheral blood. These receptors were obtained from a human donor in a cohort sampled during active COVID-19. Each CDR3 is given with its conserved first and last residue. D genes are given only for firm matches. Where a row states a size, it is once, few, many or the class of an expanded clone; other rows omit it.

>TRBV27|-|-|TRBJ1-1
CASSLWQGSYEAFF
TGTGCCAGCAGTTTATGGCAGGGATCCTACGAAGCTTTCTTT
>TRBV19|TRBD1|-|TRBJ2-1
CASSIVWQGAGNEQFF
TGTGCCAGTAGTATAGTCTGGCAGGGGGCCGGCAATGAGCAGTTCTTC
>TRBV25-1|-|-|TRBJ2-1
CASSYSLDSRSYNEQFF
TGTGCCAGCAGTTACTCATTGGACAGCCGCTCCTACAATGAGCAGTTCTTC
>TRBV5-1|TRBD2|-|TRBJ2-1
CASSLALAGGLYNEQFF
TGCGCCAGCAGCTTGGCGCTAGCGGGGGGTCTTTACAATGAGCAGTTCTTC
>TRBV6-5|-|-|TRBJ2-3
CASKAAADTQYF
TGTGCCAGCAAAGCGGCGGCAGATACGCAGTATTTT
>TRBV19|-|-|TRBJ1-4
CASMAEVTEKLFF
TGTGCCAGTATGGCGGAGGTTACTGAAAAACTGTTTTTT
>TRBV27|TRBD1|-|TRBJ2-1
CASKRDSGSYNEQFF
TGTGCCAGCAAACGGGACAGCGGATCGTACAATGAGCAGTTCTTC
>TRBV5-3|-|-|TRBJ2-3
CARSFSPLLWKRNHTDTQYF
TGTGCCAGAAGCTTTTCACCCCTCTTGTGGAAGCGGAATCACACAGATACGCAGTATTTT
>TRBV5-1|TRBD2|few|TRBJ2-3
CASSLGAGALGDTQYF
TGCGCCAGCAGCTTGGGAGCGGGAGCTTTGGGCGATACGCAGTATTTT
>TRBV12-3/TRBV12-4|-|-|TRBJ1-1
CASSTGTTTEAFF
TGTGCCAGCAGTACAGGGACCACCACTGAAGCTTTCTTT
>TRBV5-8|TRBD1|-|TRBJ2-1
CASSLGGRGHDEQFF
TGTGCCAGCAGCTTGGGCGGCAGGGGGCATGATGAGCAGTTCTTC
>TRBV5-4|TRBD1|-|TRBJ2-7
CASSRKLGQGSYEQYF
TGTGCCAGCAGCAGAAAGCTGGGACAGGGGTCCTACGAGCAGTACTTC
>TRBV3-1/TRBV3-2|-|-|TRBJ2-1
CASSQEVWRGQFF
TGTGCCAGCAGCCAAGAGGTTTGGCGGGGGCAGTTCTTC
>TRBV19|-|-|TRBJ2-5
CASRLRGSQETQYF
TGTGCCAGTAGACTACGAGGTTCCCAAGAGACCCAGTACTTC
>TRBV5-1|TRBD2|-|TRBJ2-7
CASSLLAGSLEQYF
TGCGCCAGCAGCTTACTAGCGGGATCCCTCGAGCAGTACTTC
>TRBV4-1|-|-|TRBJ2-3
CASSQVNPPVTQYF
TGCGCCAGCAGCCAAGTGAACCCACCGGTTACGCAGTATTTT
>TRBV19|TRBD2|-|TRBJ2-3
CASRGAPAGGPDTQYF
TGTGCCAGTAGAGGGGCTCCGGCGGGGGGGCCAGATACGCAGTATTTT
>TRBV10-3|-|once|TRBJ1-5
CAISEGGRANQPQHF
TGTGCCATCAGTGAGGGGGGCAGGGCGAATCAGCCCCAGCATTTT
>TRBV7-3|TRBD1|-|TRBJ2-5
CASSMTTGPGETQYF
TGTGCCAGCAGCATGACGACAGGGCCGGGGGAGACCCAGTACTTC
>TRBV5-1|TRBD2|once|TRBJ2-3
CASSPTSGSYLGWYF
TGCGCCAGCAGCCCTACTAGCGGGAGTTACCTCGGTTGGTATTTT
>TRBV5-1|-|-|TRBJ1-5
CASSLEGQLGQPQHF
TGCGCCAGCAGCTTGGAAGGACAGTTGGGCCAGCCCCAGCATTTT
>TRBV6-5|TRBD1|-|TRBJ2-3
CASRSTGSTDTQYF
TGTGCCAGCAGGTCGACAGGGTCCACAGATACGCAGTATTTT
>TRBV30|TRBD2|once|TRBJ2-1
CAWSVGLAHNEQFF
TGTGCCTGGAGTGTCGGACTAGCGCATAATGAGCAGTTCTTC
>TRBV7-3|TRBD2|-|TRBJ2-3
CASSSSPGGADTQYF
TGTGCCAGCAGCTCCTCCCCGGGGGGTGCCGATACGCAGTATTTT
>TRBV2|-|-|TRBJ2-4
CASGPGLGSHIQYF
TGTGCCAGCGGACCGGGACTGGGAAGCCACATTCAGTACTTC
>TRBV5-4|-|once|TRBJ2-7
CASSLGQPGDYEQYF
TGTGCCAGCAGCTTGGGTCAACCGGGTGACTACGAGCAGTACTTC
>TRBV28|-|-|TRBJ2-7
CASRGTYEQYF
TGTGCCTCTAGAGGGACCTACGAGCAGTACTTC
>TRBV11-1|-|-|TRBJ1-1
CASSTTPGSEAFF
TGTGCCAGCAGCACCACCCCCGGTTCCGAGGCTTTCTTT
>TRBV15|-|-|TRBJ1-2
CATSFGGADGYTF
TGTGCCACCAGCTTCGGGGGGGCGGATGGCTACACCTTC
>TRBV5-1|TRBD1|-|TRBJ2-3
CASSPGQVETQDTQYF
TGCGCCAGCAGCCCGGGACAGGTGGAAACACAAGATACGCAGTATTTT
>TRBV5-6|-|few|TRBJ1-3
CASSAGGNTIYF
TGTGCCAGCAGCGCCGGGGGGAACACCATATATTTT
>TRBV6-6|-|-|TRBJ1-6
CASVSRQGGSPLHF
TGTGCCAGCGTCAGTCGGCAGGGAGGTTCACCCCTCCACTTT
>TRBV21-1|-|-|TRBJ1-1
CASSTQEQDRNTEAFF
TGTGCCAGCAGCACCCAAGAACAGGATCGGAACACTGAAGCTTTCTTT
>TRBV5-1|TRBD1|-|TRBJ1-6
CASSRNTGQVDNSPLHF
TGCGCCAGCAGCAGAAACACGGGACAGGTAGATAATTCACCCCTCCACTTT
>TRBV27|-|few|TRBJ2-3
CASRRPPGTQYF
TGTGCCAGCAGAAGACCCCCGGGGACGCAGTATTTT
>TRBV7-9|TRBD1|once|TRBJ1-5
CASSLEGASNQPQHF
TGTGCCAGCAGCTTAGAGGGGGCGAGCAATCAGCCCCAGCATTTT
>TRBV7-2|TRBD1|-|TRBJ2-1
CASRPYRGLSNEQFF
TGTGCCAGCAGGCCCTACAGGGGGCTTTCCAATGAGCAGTTCTTC
>TRBV19|-|-|TRBJ2-2
CASLGGTANTGELFF
TGTGCCAGTTTAGGCGGGACCGCTAACACCGGGGAGCTGTTTTTT
>TRBV4-1|TRBD1|-|TRBJ2-7
CASTQQAGGQISSYEQYF
TGCGCCAGCACCCAGCAGGCAGGGGGCCAAATCTCCTCCTACGAGCAGTACTTC
>TRBV10-3|-|few|TRBJ2-5
CAISGGGAETQYF
TGTGCCATCAGTGGTGGAGGGGCGGAGACCCAGTACTTC
>TRBV3-1/TRBV3-2|-|-|TRBJ2-3
CASSQPRGDTQYF
TGTGCCAGCAGCCAACCGAGGGGGGATACGCAGTATTTT